Listed here are 15 T cell receptor beta chains from one sample, sequenced in a study of early T cells in non-severe SARS-CoV-2 infection. Each CDR3 protein is one row after TCRdb ran MiXCR on the 5' RACE reads. Of 40,000 to 60,000 distinct CDR3 sequences in the sample, over 5% are singletons; the top ten hold under 8%. This specimen consisted of whole blood, obtained at baseline. Every receptor here comes from an adult who was a healthcare worker with PCR-confirmed SARS-CoV-2 infection or an uninfected control (not recorded which).

The chain links TRBV7-2 to TRBJ2-7; unclear D gene. This CDR3 is built from 13 residues. Germline CDR1 and CDR2: SGHTA and FQGNSA. The ends were cut back, 1 base at V and 7 bases at J, with 11 bases in the middle. The CDR3 DNA is TGTGCCAGCAGCTTAGAGTTCCTATGGGAGCAGTACTTC. Amino acids: CASSLEFLWEQYF.

This clonotype was picked up many times. The chain joins TRBV14 to TRBJ2-7; D is undetermined. Germline V CDR1 and CDR2: SGHDN, FVKESK. V was cut by 2 bases and J by 3 bases, with 8 bases left in between. CDR3 length: 13 amino acids. This chain's CDR3 is CASSQMQNYEQYF. The CDR3 nucleotides read TGTGCCAGCAGCCAAATGCAGAACTACGAGCAGTACTTC.

This clonotype showed up just a few times. This chain joins TRBV7-9 and TRBJ2-3, with 8 bases that match TRBD1. Losses at the gene ends were 6 bases for V and 0 bases for J; bases not matched to a gene: 5. CDR3 length: 15 amino acids. Germline CDR1 and CDR2: SEHNR and FQNEAQ (reference sequence). CDR3 sequence: CASSRRQGSTDTQYF. Written as DNA, the CDR3 is TGTGCCAGCAGTCGAAGACAGGGGAGCACAGATACGCAGTATTTT.

In this sample, this clonotype turned up many times. The chain employs TRBV7-8 and TRBJ2-2; 16 bases line up with TRBD2. CDR1 is SGHVS and CDR2 is FQNEAQ in the germline V gene. The junction had 2 bases not matched to a gene; V was cut back by 6 bases and J by 7 bases. The CDR3 length is 15 residues. CDR3 residues: CASRGTSGRVGELFF. The CDR3 nucleotides read TGTGCCAGCAGGGGGACTAGCGGGAGGGTCGGGGAGCTGTTTTTT.

There are many counts of this clonotype. The rearrangement links TRBV2 to TRBJ2-7; TRBD1 agrees at 7 bases. V trimming: 4 bases; J trimming: 7 bases; junction bases outside the gene matches: 7. CDR3 length: 13 residues. CDR1 and CDR2 from the germline V gene are SNHLY and FYNNEI. CDR3 region: CASSVDRVGEQYF. The CDR3 DNA reads TGTGCCAGCAGTGTAGACAGGGTCGGAGAGCAGTACTTC.

The rearrangement joins TRBV7-7 to TRBJ2-1; 9 bases map to TRBD2. This CDR3 region has 15 residues. V was clipped by 5 bases and J by 4 bases; unmatched bases: 6. CDR1 and CDR2 (germline): SSHAT, FNYEAQ (reference sequence). The CDR3, as DNA: TGTGCCAGCAGCCCGGGTAGCGGGAGTTACAATGAGCAGTTCTTC. As protein: CASSPGSGSYNEQFF.

This clonotype was counted many times. This chain connects TRBV27 to TRBJ1-1, with D maybe TRBD1 (6 bases). In germline, CDR1 is MNHEY, CDR2 SMNVEV (reference sequence). Trimming shortened V by 6 bases and J by 1 base, and 12 bases separated the two germline ends. This CDR3 is 14 amino acids long. CDR3 in DNA: TGTGCCAGCAGCTCCGGACAGAGGAACACTGAAGCTTTCTTT. Translating gives CASSSGQRNTEAFF.

The chain employs TRBV7-8 and TRBJ2-7, with TRBD1 matching over 12 bases. Germline V gene data show CDR1 as SGHVS and CDR2 as FQNEAQ. J lost 7 bases, V lost 6 bases, and 7 bases had no gene match. The CDR3 is 14 amino acids. CDR3 protein: CASRWDRGHGEQYF. Written as DNA, the CDR3 is TGTGCCAGCAGATGGGACAGGGGGCATGGTGAGCAGTACTTC.

This clonotype has more than one count but fewer than ten. This chain uses TRBV3-1 with TRBJ2-3; 7 nucleotides agree with TRBD2. Germline trimming cut 3 bases from V and 6 bases from J; bases unmatched to any gene: 6. This CDR3 contains 14 residues. Germline V gene sequence: CDR1 LGHDT, CDR2 YNNKEL (reference sequence). The CDR3 DNA sequence: TGTGCCAGCAGCCATGCAAGCGGGGTGGATACGCAGTATTTT. Protein sequence: CASSHASGVDTQYF.

This clonotype was counted between two and nine times. The chain links TRBV7-3 to TRBJ2-2; 7 bases line up with TRBD1. Germline CDR1 and CDR2: SGHTA and FQGTGA. The CDR3 spans 15 residues. J lost 0 bases, V lost 5 bases, and 3 bases had no gene match. DNA for the CDR3: TGTGCCAGCAGCGTGACAGGGACGAACACCGGGGAGCTGTTTTTT. Protein sequence: CASSVTGTNTGELFF.

This clonotype came up many times. The CDR3 DNA follows: TGTGCCAGCAGCTTAGTAGGTTCCTCTGGAAACACCATATATTTT. Its protein is CASSLVGSSGNTIYF. The rearrangement joins TRBV7-2 to TRBJ1-3, with no clear D. The CDR3 has 15 residues. V lost 1 base and J lost 0, with 7 bases in between. Germline lookup yields CDR1 SGHTA and CDR2 FQGNSA.

This clonotype has only a few counts. At one of its ends the junction is not consistent with the germline gene, which may arise from a read error. The gene calls are TRBV7-7 and TRBJ2-3; no clear D gene. The germline gives CDR1 SSHAT, CDR2 FNYEAQ (reference sequence). The CDR3 contains 14 residues. The CDR3, as DNA: TGTGCTAGCAGCTTAGACGGGTACACAGATACGCAGTATTTT. Protein product: CASSLDGYTDTQYF.

This clonotype has at least ten counts. The rearrangement uses TRBV7-8 and TRBJ1-2, with D perhaps TRBD1 (6 bases). V lost 8 bases to trimming and J lost 4 bases, with 17 bases between them. The CDR3 covers 14 residues. The germline gives CDR1 SGHVS, CDR2 FQNEAQ. The CDR3 region is CASGLTQGSYGYTF. CDR3 in DNA: TGTGCCAGCGGGTTGACACAGGGCTCCTATGGCTACACCTTC. The variable domain in full, with the rest retrieved from reference TRBV7-8 and TRBJ1-2, is GAGVSQSPRYKVAKRGQDVALRCDPISGHVSLFWYQQALGQGPEFLTYFQNEAQLDKSGLPSDRFFAERPEGSVSTLKIQRTQQEDSAVYLCASGLTQGSYGYTFGSGTRLTVV.

Only a few counts were recorded for this clonotype. The chain carries TRBV28 and TRBJ1-5; weak D call: TRBD1 (6 bases). The CDR3 runs to 16 residues. V was pared by 3 bases and J by 6 bases, with 18 bases between. Germline V gene lookup returns CDR1 MDHEN and CDR2 SYDVKM. The CDR3 DNA follows: TGTGCCAGCAGTTTGCTATTCGGGGGCGGTTTTCAGCCCCAGCATTTT. Protein sequence: CASSLLFGGGFQPQHF.

This clonotype appeared many times. The chain joins TRBV6-6 to TRBJ1-2, with 12 bases matching TRBD1. This CDR3 has 15 residues. V lost 5 bases, J lost 4 bases, and 5 bases stayed unmatched. Germline V gene lookup returns CDR1 MNHNY and CDR2 SVGAGI (reference sequence). CDR3 sequence: CASSRGTGGSYGYTF. CDR3 nucleotides: TGTGCCAGCAGTCGTGGGACAGGGGGCAGCTATGGCTACACCTTC.